These T cell receptor beta chains were read from a single sample in a study of T-cell reconstitution after alpha-beta-depleted transplantation in children. TCRdb analysed the PCR reads with MiXCR anew, one entry per CDR3 protein. The sample holds about 110,000 distinct CDR3 sequences, about a tenth seen once. The specimen comprised PBMCs, sampled before TCRalphabeta/CD19-depleted stem cell transplant. The receptor source for this set is a boy younger than 10 with acute lymphoblastic leukemia, due to receive a stem cell transplant. Both conserved end residues are part of each CDR3. A D gene is named only where the DNA matches it firmly. A clone size is listed for some rows: how often the clone was seen (once, few, many), or a class if it is expanded.

j_gene: TRBJ1-3; abundance: few; d_gene: -; v_gene: TRBV28; CDR3aa: CASSFSWGGNTIYF; CDR3nt: TGTGCCAGCAGTTTCTCTTGGGGGGGCAACACCATATATTTT
j_gene: TRBJ2-1; abundance: few; d_gene: -; v_gene: TRBV27; CDR3aa: CASSFGFGGPGEQFF; CDR3nt: TGTGCCAGCAGTTTTGGATTTGGAGGGCCCGGCGAGCAGTTCTTC
j_gene: TRBJ2-2; abundance: many; d_gene: TRBD1; v_gene: TRBV6-5; CDR3aa: CASSILDRVLDGELFF; CDR3nt: TGTGCCAGCAGTATCCTCGACAGGGTCCTGGACGGGGAGCTGTTTTTT
j_gene: TRBJ1-1; abundance: few; d_gene: -; v_gene: TRBV7-8; CDR3aa: CASSLETGRGEAFF; CDR3nt: TGTGCCAGCAGCTTAGAGACAGGTCGGGGTGAAGCTTTCTTT
j_gene: TRBJ1-2; abundance: many; d_gene: -; v_gene: TRBV7-2; CDR3aa: CASSLTGTNYGYTF; CDR3nt: TGTGCCAGCAGCTTAACGGGGACTAACTATGGCTACACCTTC
j_gene: TRBJ2-7; abundance: -; d_gene: TRBD2; v_gene: TRBV20-1; CDR3aa: CSAREGLAPAYEQYF; CDR3nt: TGCAGTGCTAGAGAGGGACTAGCGCCTGCCTACGAGCAGTACTTC
j_gene: TRBJ2-7; abundance: -; d_gene: -; v_gene: TRBV5-8; CDR3aa: CASSPNGLDEQYF; CDR3nt: TGTGCCAGCAGCCCCAACGGGCTCGACGAGCAGTACTTC
j_gene: TRBJ2-7; abundance: many; d_gene: -; v_gene: TRBV5-1; CDR3aa: CASSRAMGDTYEQYF; CDR3nt: TGCGCCAGCAGCAGGGCCATGGGGGATACCTACGAGCAGTACTTC
j_gene: TRBJ2-1; abundance: many; d_gene: TRBD2; v_gene: TRBV11-1; CDR3aa: CASSLGLAGSNEQFF; CDR3nt: TGTGCCAGCAGTTTGGGACTAGCGGGGTCCAATGAGCAGTTCTTC
j_gene: TRBJ2-3; abundance: -; d_gene: -; v_gene: TRBV27; CDR3aa: CASSSAGSPTDTQYF; CDR3nt: TGTGCCAGCAGTTCGGCCGGGTCCCCCACAGATACGCAGTATTTT
j_gene: TRBJ2-5; abundance: few; d_gene: -; v_gene: TRBV7-8; CDR3aa: CASSLVLGTQYF; CDR3nt: TGTGCCAGCAGCTTAGTCCTGGGGACCCAGTACTTC
j_gene: TRBJ2-7; abundance: many; d_gene: -; v_gene: TRBV6-5; CDR3aa: CASNGYGVAGSSGQYF; CDR3nt: TGTGCCAGCAACGGGTATGGAGTTGCCGGCTCCTCGGGGCAGTACTTC
j_gene: TRBJ2-5; abundance: -; d_gene: -; v_gene: TRBV5-5; CDR3aa: CASSSTEAQETQYF; CDR3nt: TGTGCCAGCAGCTCAACAGAGGCCCAAGAGACCCAGTACTTC
j_gene: TRBJ2-2; abundance: many; d_gene: TRBD2; v_gene: TRBV12-3/TRBV12-4; CDR3aa: CASSLGGINTGELFF; CDR3nt: TGTGCCAGCAGTTTGGGAGGGATCAACACCGGGGAGCTGTTTTTT
j_gene: TRBJ2-7; abundance: -; d_gene: -; v_gene: TRBV3-1; CDR3aa: CASSQDRRVKGYEQYF; CDR3nt: TGTGCCAGCAGCCAAGATCGGAGGGTCAAGGGCTACGAGCAGTACTTC
j_gene: TRBJ2-7; abundance: -; d_gene: -; v_gene: TRBV12-3/TRBV12-4; CDR3aa: CASSFKGPLRAEQYF; CDR3nt: TGTGCCAGCAGTTTCAAGGGGCCCCTCAGGGCCGAGCAGTACTTC
j_gene: TRBJ2-2; abundance: few; d_gene: TRBD2; v_gene: TRBV12-3/TRBV12-4; CDR3aa: CASMLGGRTGELFF; CDR3nt: TGTGCCAGCATGTTGGGGGGGAGGACCGGGGAGCTGTTTTTT
j_gene: TRBJ2-7; abundance: -; d_gene: -; v_gene: TRBV20-1; CDR3aa: CSARDRVAVTYEQYF; CDR3nt: TGCAGTGCTAGAGATAGGGTAGCGGTCACCTACGAGCAGTACTTC
j_gene: TRBJ2-7; abundance: -; d_gene: TRBD2; v_gene: TRBV28; CDR3aa: CASSSTGAGGYGYEQYF; CDR3nt: TGTGCCAGCAGCTCAACTGGCGCGGGAGGTTATGGGTACGAGCAGTACTTC
j_gene: TRBJ1-5; abundance: -; d_gene: -; v_gene: TRBV27; CDR3aa: CASSFTRDQPQHF; CDR3nt: TGTGCCAGCAGTTTCACCAGAGATCAGCCCCAGCATTTT
j_gene: TRBJ2-1; abundance: few; d_gene: TRBD2; v_gene: TRBV3-1; CDR3aa: CASSQDGGGIAGALGFGQFF; CDR3nt: TGTGCCAGCAGCCAAGATGGGGGGGGGATAGCGGGAGCCTTAGGGTTTGGGCAGTTCTTC
j_gene: TRBJ1-5; abundance: -; d_gene: -; v_gene: TRBV5-6; CDR3aa: CASSLWAASNQPQHF; CDR3nt: TGTGCCAGCAGCTTGTGGGCCGCGAGCAATCAGCCCCAGCATTTT
j_gene: TRBJ2-3; abundance: -; d_gene: -; v_gene: TRBV12-3/TRBV12-4; CDR3aa: CASSFIGTDTQYF; CDR3nt: TGTGCCAGCAGTTTCATAGGCACAGATACGCAGTATTTT